These 23 T cell receptor beta chains were all obtained from the same sample, sequenced in a study of cytomegalovirus exposure and HLA in healthy donors. Vbeta (60) and Jbeta (13) primers were used in the PCR. Repertoires were generated with immunoSEQ multiplex PCR, while TCRdb's copy carries only in-frame clones and drops some. The sample includes 120,000 to 150,000 clones, about 75% of them seen just once. The sample taken for sequencing was PBMCs. The receptors stem from a male donor in good health and CMV-seronegative.

The chain couples TRBV6-5 to TRBJ1-2, with 11 bases matching TRBD1. The CDR3 is 15 residues long. Germline V gene sequence: CDR1 MNHEY, CDR2 SVGAGI. Germline trimming cut 0 bases from V and 7 bases from J; bases unmatched to any gene: 4. The CDR3 bases are TGTGCCAGCAGTTACTCAAGGACAGGGGGCGGTGGCTACACCTTC. As protein: CASSYSRTGGGGYTF.

The rearrangement joins TRBV9 to TRBJ2-3; TRBD2 matches 10 bases. This CDR3 has 16 amino acids. The germline V gene has CDR1 SGDLS and CDR2 YYNGEE. V shed 4 bases, J shed 3 bases, and the junction held 8 bases outside the gene matches. CDR3 bases: TGTGCCAGCAGCCCCACCAGCGGGAGGGGGACAGATACGCAGTATTTT. Translating it yields CASSPTSGRGTDTQYF.

This chain links TRBV2 with TRBJ1-4, with TRBD1 identical over 7 bases. V shed 4 bases, J shed 3 bases, and the junction held 5 bases outside the gene matches. CDR3 size: 15 residues. Germline loops: CDR1 SNHLY, CDR2 FYNNEI. The chain's CDR3 is CASSGTGSSNEKLFF. The DNA for the CDR3 is TGTGCCAGCAGTGGGACAGGTTCTTCTAATGAAAAACTGTTTTTT.

The rearrangement joins TRBV2 to TRBJ2-7; tentatively, D is TRBD2 (6 bases). The V end was cut by 4 bases, the J end by 3 bases, with 10 bases between. CDR1 and CDR2 (germline): SNHLY, FYNNEI. This CDR3 comprises 13 residues. CDR3 sequence reads: CASSGDSDYEQYF. The CDR3 bases are TGTGCCAGCAGTGGGGACTCCGACTACGAGCAGTACTTC. The full variable domain, rest sourced from reference TRBV2 and TRBJ2-7, is EPEVTQTPSHQVTQMGQEVILRCVPISNHLYFYWYRQILGQKVEFLVSFYNNEISEKSEIFDDQFSVERPDGSNFTLKIRSTKLEDSAMYFCASSGDSDYEQYFGPGTRLTVT.

The chain employs TRBV4-3 and TRBJ2-1, with 11 bases identical to TRBD2. This CDR3 region has 15 residues. Looked up from germline, CDR1 is LGHNA and CDR2 is YSLEER. V was clipped by 2 bases and J by 6 bases; unmatched bases: 3. The CDR3 DNA sequence: TGCGCCAGCAGCCAATTACTAGCGGGAGTCAATGAGCAGTTCTTC. It translates to CASSQLLAGVNEQFF.

This chain links TRBV27 with TRBJ1-1; 7 bases agree with TRBD1. The germline CDR1 and CDR2 sequences are MNHEY and SMNVEV (reference sequence). The length of the CDR3 is 14 residues. With V trimmed by 3 bases and J by 1 base, 2 bases remained unmatched. The CDR3 bases are TGTGCCAGCAGTTTCGGACAGGCGAACACTGAAGCTTTCTTT. Amino acid sequence: CASSFGQANTEAFF.

This clone was observed once. V gene TRBV29-1 combines with J gene TRBJ2-7; a weak D match, TRBD1 (6 bases). The ends were cut back, 7 bases at V and 2 bases at J, with 12 bases in the middle. Germline V gene lookup returns CDR1 SQVTM and CDR2 ANQGSEA. The CDR3 consists of 12 residues. The CDR3 is CSARDTTYEQYF. In DNA, the CDR3 is TGCAGCGCCCGGGACACCACCTACGAGCAGTACTTC.

The chain is built from TRBV7-9 and TRBJ2-7, with D possibly being TRBD1 (5 bases). The V gene lost 2 bases and the J gene lost 3 bases, with 11 bases spanning the gap. The CDR3 is made up of 14 amino acids. Germline V gene data show CDR1 as SEHNR and CDR2 as FQNEAQ (reference sequence). The CDR3 protein is CASSLPGLGYEQYF. The CDR3, as DNA: TGTGCCAGCAGCTTACCAGGGTTAGGCTACGAGCAGTACTTC.

The chain combines TRBV9 with TRBJ1-1, with D possibly being TRBD1 (6 bases). This CDR3 is built from 16 residues. Trimming stripped 3 bases from V and 0 bases from J, with 15 bases between. CDR1 is SGDLS and CDR2 is YYNGEE in the germline V gene. The CDR3 bases are TGTGCCAGCAGCGGAACACAGGGAAGCGTGAACACTGAAGCTTTCTTT. Protein sequence: CASSGTQGSVNTEAFF.

The genes are TRBV7-9 and TRBJ2-6, with 7 nucleotides matching TRBD2. The V gene end was trimmed by 3 bases and the J gene end by 0 bases; junction bases not matched to a gene: 8. The CDR3 consists of 18 residues. Per germline, CDR1 SEHNR and CDR2 FQNEAQ (reference sequence). The CDR3 sequence: CASSFGGGGFSGANVLTF. In nucleotides, the CDR3 is TGTGCCAGCAGCTTCGGTGGCGGGGGATTCTCTGGGGCCAACGTCCTGACTTTC.

The chain carries TRBV18 and TRBJ1-1, with 8 bases aligning to TRBD1. The CDR3 runs 16 residues. Germline V gene sequence: CDR1 KGHSH, CDR2 LQKENI. V lost 3 bases, J lost 0 bases, and 6 bases stayed unmatched. The CDR3 is CASSPERTGMNTEAFF. The CDR3 DNA reads as TGTGCCAGCTCACCCGAGCGGACAGGGATGAACACTGAAGCTTTCTTT.

The chain has TRBV15 and TRBJ1-1; the D is unclear. The CDR3 consists of 13 residues. Per germline, CDR1 LNHNV and CDR2 YYDKDF (reference sequence). With 0 bases removed from V and 11 bases from J, the gap between germline ends came to 13 bases. The CDR3 sequence is CATSRDRGLGAFF. The DNA of the CDR3 is TGTGCCACCAGCAGAGATAGAGGGCTTGGGGCTTTCTTT.

The chain uses TRBV4-1 and TRBJ1-1; 9 positions agree with TRBD1. The V and J ends lost 1 base and 3 bases, in that order; junction bases with no gene match: 0. The germline CDR1 and CDR2 sequences are MGHRA and YSYEKL. The CDR3 runs 14 residues. The CDR3 here is CASSQGQGDTEAFF. CDR3 sequence (DNA): TGCGCCAGCAGCCAAGGACAGGGGGACACTGAAGCTTTCTTT.

The chain uses TRBV19 and TRBJ2-7, with TRBD2 matching over 7 bases. Germline CDR1 reads LNHDA; CDR2 reads SQIVND (reference sequence). V lost 5 bases, J lost 5 bases, and 9 bases stayed unmatched. The CDR3 sequence is 14 residues long. The CDR3 nucleotides read TGTGCCAGTAGTTACCGGGACTATTTGGACGAGCAGTACTTC. Protein product: CASSYRDYLDEQYF.

The chain combines TRBV6-1 with TRBJ2-2, with a weak D call TRBD2 (6 bases). The V gene lost 5 bases and the J gene lost 7 bases, with 11 bases spanning the gap. Germline CDR1 MNHNS, CDR2 SASEGT. The CDR3 loop spans 13 amino acids. The CDR3 sequence is CASSSLGGGELFF. The CDR3 DNA reads as TGTGCCAGCAGTTCCCTGGGAGGCGGGGAGCTGTTTTTT.

The V gene is TRBV5-1, the J gene TRBJ2-7; a possible D gene is TRBD1 (6 bases). Germline CDR1 is SGHRS and CDR2 is YFSETQ. The CDR3 sequence is 13 residues long. The ends were cut back, 7 bases at V and 3 bases at J, with 14 bases in the middle. The CDR3 sequence: CASGLPGVYEQYF. DNA for the CDR3: TGCGCCAGCGGATTGCCAGGGGTCTACGAGCAGTACTTC.

This chain connects TRBV7-8 to TRBJ2-7, with D possibly TRBD2 on 6 matching bases. The CDR3 is 16 amino acids. From germline, CDR1 is SGHVS and CDR2 FQNEAQ. Trimming removed 5 bases at V and 7 bases at J, with 24 bases between. DNA of the CDR3: TGTGCCAGCAGCCCCAAAGGCGGGGCCGCTACGTGGGAGCAGTACTTC. It is translated as CASSPKGGAATWEQYF.

The chain has TRBV7-8 and TRBJ1-1; no firm D call. The V end was cut by 3 bases, the J end by 0 bases, with 5 bases between. The germline CDR1 and CDR2 sequences are SGHVS and FQNEAQ. This CDR3 contains 13 residues. CDR3 protein: CASSFQVNTEAFF. The CDR3, as DNA: TGTGCCAGCAGCTTTCAGGTGAACACTGAAGCTTTCTTT.

V and J are TRBV10-2 and TRBJ1-1; the match to TRBD1 covers 7 bases. The CDR3 sequence is 16 residues long. Germline V CDR1 and CDR2: WSHSY, SAAADI. V shed 2 bases, J shed 1 base, and the junction held 7 bases outside the gene matches. CDR3 coding DNA: TGCGCCAGCAGTGAGCCAGGACAGGCAGGGAACACTGAAGCTTTCTTT. It encodes CASSEPGQAGNTEAFF.

The J gene is TRBJ2-2, the V gene TRBV11-3, with 7 positions matching TRBD1. J lost 4 bases, V lost 2 bases, and 10 bases had no gene match. From germline, CDR1 is SGHNT and CDR2 YENEEA. The CDR3 runs 17 residues. Here the CDR3 reads CASSLRGRRLGTGELFF. The DNA for the CDR3 is TGTGCCAGCAGCTTAAGGGGGCGAAGGTTGGGCACCGGGGAGCTGTTTTTT.

J is TRBJ2-4 and V is TRBV29-1; 14 bases are a match to TRBD2. The J segment lost 3 bases and the V segment lost 2 bases, leaving 18 bases of the junction unmatched. The length of the CDR3 is 21 residues. Germline lookup yields CDR1 SQVTM and CDR2 ANQGSEA. CDR3 DNA: TGCAGCGTTGAACAAGGGGGGGGGACTAGCGGGAGAAACTTGGGCAAAAACATTCAGTACTTC. This gives the protein CSVEQGGGTSGRNLGKNIQYF.

The J gene is TRBJ1-2, the V gene TRBV7-8, with 7 positions matching TRBD1. The V and J ends lost 4 bases and 8 bases, in that order; junction bases with no gene match: 4. The length of the CDR3 is 12 residues. Germline V gene sequence: CDR1 SGHVS, CDR2 FQNEAQ. This chain's CDR3 is CASSSGTEGYTF. DNA of the CDR3: TGTGCCAGCAGCTCCGGGACAGAAGGCTACACCTTC.

CDR3 amino acids: CASSPRTGPYEQYF. CDR3 in DNA: TGTGCCAGCTCACCGAGGACAGGCCCCTACGAGCAGTACTTC. The gene calls are TRBV18 and TRBJ2-7; TRBD1 matches 7 bases. In germline, CDR1 is KGHSH, CDR2 LQKENI. Unmatched junction bases numbered 4, after V lost 3 bases and J lost 2 bases. CDR3 size: 14 residues. Looking up the rest from reference TRBV18 and TRBJ2-7 gives the full variable domain: NAGVMQNPRHLVRRRGQEARLRCSPMKGHSHVYWYRQLPEEGLKFMVYLQKENIIDESGMPKERFSAEFPKEGPSILRIQQVVRGDSAAYFCASSPRTGPYEQYFGPGTRLTVT.